The entry that follows covers one T cell receptor beta chain sequence. Its antigen is unidentified. Germline V gives CDR1 SGHRS, CDR2 YFSETQ. Trimming removed 1 base from V and 1 base from J; junction bases left unmatched: 12. This CDR3 spans 18 amino acids. The record originates from a study of cytomegalovirus exposure and HLA in healthy donors. At the level of the study: The same platform was used for the 100 to 150 validation repertoires and the 600 to 700 first-cohort repertoires, a later analysis reported. Study-wide points: Cytomegalovirus association was assigned to over 150 TCR beta chains. Usually a TCR sequence was rare, but some public TCRs were found in many donors.

Data came from immunoSEQ multiplex PCR; TCRdb stores just in-frame clones and leaves some out. The sample holds roughly 43,000 clones, under 95% seen once. The TCR comes from a woman under 30 in good health and CMV-seronegative. Sequenced sample: PBMCs. The chain joins TRBV5-1 to TRBJ1-1, with 8 bases matching TRBD1. CDR3 DNA sequence: TGCGCCAGCAGCTTGTGGGGACAGGTGAGGGATACGAACACTGAAGCTTTCTTT. It specifies CASSLWGQVRDTNTEAFF.